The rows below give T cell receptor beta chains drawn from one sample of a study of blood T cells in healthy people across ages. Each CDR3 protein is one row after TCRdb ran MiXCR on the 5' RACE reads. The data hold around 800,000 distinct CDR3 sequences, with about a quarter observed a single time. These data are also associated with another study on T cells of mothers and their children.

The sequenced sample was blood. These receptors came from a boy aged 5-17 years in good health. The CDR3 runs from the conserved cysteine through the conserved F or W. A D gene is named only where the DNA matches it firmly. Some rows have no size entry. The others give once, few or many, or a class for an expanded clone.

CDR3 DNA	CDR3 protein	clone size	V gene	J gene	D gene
TGCAGCGTTACGGGCCGGCCGTCCTCTGGGGCCAACGTCCTGACTTTC	CSVTGRPSSGANVLTF	NA	TRBV29-1	TRBJ2-6	NA
TGTGCCAGTAGTATCGATGGGAACACTGAAGCTTTCTTT	CASSIDGNTEAFF	NA	TRBV19	TRBJ1-1	NA
TGTGCCAGCAGCCAAGATTCACTAGCGGGGGTGAATGAGCAGTTCTTC	CASSQDSLAGVNEQFF	many	TRBV3-1	TRBJ2-1	TRBD2
TGCGCCAGCGACAGGGGGTACACCTACGAGCAGTACTTC	CASDRGYTYEQYF	few	TRBV5-1	TRBJ2-7	TRBD1
TGTGCCAGCACCCTGGTCCCAGGAGGTTATGGCTACACCTTC	CASTLVPGGYGYTF	NA	TRBV28	TRBJ1-2	NA
TGTGCCAGCAGCTTAGACACCTCCTACGAGCAGTACTTC	CASSLDTSYEQYF	many	TRBV7-9	TRBJ2-7	NA
TGTGCCAGCAGTTCCACGACAGGGCGATACGAGACCCAGTACTTC	CASSSTTGRYETQYF	NA	TRBV27	TRBJ2-5	TRBD1
TGCGCCAGCAGCCCCAAGCCGGGACTAGCGGACAATGAGCAGTTCTTC	CASSPKPGLADNEQFF	NA	TRBV5-1	TRBJ2-1	TRBD2
TGTGCCTGGAGTAACCCCTTGCCAAGACAGGGGATGAACACTGAAGCTTTCTTT	CAWSNPLPRQGMNTEAFF	NA	TRBV30	TRBJ1-1	TRBD1
TGTGCCAGTAGTATACTGAGCGGGGGAAAGGTTGAGCAGTTCTTC	CASSILSGGKVEQFF	NA	TRBV19	TRBJ2-1	TRBD2
TGTGCCAGCAGCCCGAAGACAGGGGACGAGCGCTACGAGCAGTACTTC	CASSPKTGDERYEQYF	NA	TRBV7-9	TRBJ2-7	TRBD1
TGCGCCAGCAGCCCGGCGACTCTCTCTGGGGCCAACGTCCTGACTTTC	CASSPATLSGANVLTF	NA	TRBV5-1	TRBJ2-6	NA
TGTGCCAGCAACAGCGCTAGCAATCAGCCCCAGCATTTT	CASNSASNQPQHF	many	TRBV21-1	TRBJ1-5	NA
TGCGCCAGCAGCCAAGAGTCCGGGACGTTGCAAGAGACCCAGTACTTC	CASSQESGTLQETQYF	NA	TRBV4-1	TRBJ2-5	NA
TGTGCCAGCAGCTTTCTCTCGGGGAACACTGAAGCTTTCTTT	CASSFLSGNTEAFF	NA	TRBV7-9	TRBJ1-1	NA
TGCGCCAGCAGCATTAGGGGCCAAACCTACGAGCAGTACTTC	CASSIRGQTYEQYF	NA	TRBV4-1	TRBJ2-7	NA
TGTGCCAGCAGCTTAGCCCGCAGGGATTACGAGCAGTACTTC	CASSLARRDYEQYF	NA	TRBV7-2	TRBJ2-7	NA
TGTGCCAGCAGCCATTACGCGGGCAGGCGGGCCTACGAGCAGTACTTC	CASSHYAGRRAYEQYF	NA	TRBV5-7	TRBJ2-7	NA
TGTGCCAGCAGCTCGTTAGGACAGAACACCGGGGAGCTGTTTTTT	CASSSLGQNTGELFF	NA	TRBV7-8	TRBJ2-2	NA
TGTGCCAGCAGTCTAGGGGCCGGGGGGACCAAAAACATTCAGTACTTC	CASSLGAGGTKNIQYF	few	TRBV12-3/TRBV12-4	TRBJ2-4	TRBD2
TGCGCCAGCAGCTCCACTAGCGGGGGAAACACCGGGGAGCTGTTTTTT	CASSSTSGGNTGELFF	few	TRBV5-1	TRBJ2-2	TRBD2
TGTGCCAGCAGCCACTTGACAGGGAGCTCCTACAATGAGCAGTTCTTC	CASSHLTGSSYNEQFF	NA	TRBV14	TRBJ2-1	TRBD1